Here is one T cell receptor beta chain with its context. The data were obtained in a study of control samples from healthy donors and cancer patients. The assay was immunoSEQ multiplex PCR, and TCRdb's table has in-frame clones only and misses some. The sample records about 78,000 clones, roughly 91% being singletons. This CDR3 is built from 15 residues. Germline V lookup: CDR1 SGHAT, CDR2 FQNNGV. J was trimmed by 3 bases and V by 4 bases; bases with no gene match: 7. The source of this sequence is a woman aged 55-69 years in good health. The V gene is TRBV11-2, the J gene TRBJ2-7; 9 bases are shared with TRBD1. Sequencing was done on a sample of blood. The DNA of the CDR3 is TGTGCCAGCAGCTGTTGGGGGACAGGGTGCTACGAGCAGTACTTC. Translated: CASSCWGTGCYEQYF.